This TCR beta chain was documented in a study of T cells after posttransplantation cyclophosphamide. The protocol was immunoSEQ multiplex PCR, while the TCRdb copy is restricted to in-frame clones and leaves out a portion. The sample lists several thousand clones, about two thirds seen once, with 18% in the top ten. Regarding the study as a whole: Recipient CMV seropositivity and CMV reactivation strongly tracked TRB clonality.

This clone was recorded once. Its matching antigen is unknown. The CDR3 has 17 amino acids. V trimming: 1 base; J trimming: 3 bases; junction bases outside the gene matches: 11. Germline V gene sequence: CDR1 SEHNR, CDR2 FQNEAQ (reference sequence). This receptor was obtained from a woman aged 60-75 years in good health, CMV-negative, and a related stem cell transplant donor. This chain joins TRBV7-9 and TRBJ2-7, with TRBD2 matching 8 bases. The sample taken for sequencing was memory CD8+ T cells sorted from blood. The chain's CDR3 is CASSLGGGGTKNYEQYF. CDR3 nucleotide sequence: TGTGCCAGCAGCTTAGGGGGCGGGGGGACGAAAAACTACGAGCAGTACTTC.